The rows below give T cell receptor beta chains drawn from one sample of a study of neurological immune-mediated disorders. Each CDR3 protein is one row after TCRdb ran MiXCR on the 5' RACE reads. The table includes some 65,000 distinct CDR3 sequences, around 4% detected once. The source material was PBMCs. The receptor set was obtained from a man aged 50 to 59 with multiple sclerosis. Each CDR3 is given with its conserved first and last residue. D genes are given only for firm matches. Clone size is not always given. Where it is, it says once, few, many or a class for expanded clones.

TGTGCCAGCAGCCCTTCGACCGATGAGCAGTTCTTC,CASSPSTDEQFF,TRBV6-1,TRBJ2-1,NA,NA
TGTGCCAGCAGCCCCCGGGGGGCTACCGGGGAGCTGTTTTTT,CASSPRGATGELFF,TRBV3-1,TRBJ2-2,many,NA
TGTGCCAGCAGCAAGGGGACTAATTCACCCCTCCACTTT,CASSKGTNSPLHF,TRBV11-3,TRBJ1-6,many,NA
TGTGCCAGCAGTTACCATAATACGGGGGCGCGGAACACTGAAGCTTTCTTT,CASSYHNTGARNTEAFF,TRBV6-2/TRBV6-3,TRBJ1-1,many,NA
TGCAGTGGAAATAGCGGGGGAGGCCAAGAGACCCAGTACTTC,CSGNSGGGQETQYF,TRBV20-1,TRBJ2-5,NA,TRBD2
TGTGCCAGCAGTTATGTATCGACAGTTGGGAATCAGCCCCAGAATTTT,CASSYVSTVGNQPQNF,TRBV6-6,TRBJ1-5,many,NA
TGTGCCAGCAGCTTAACCCCCGGGACAGGGGGCTACAATGAGCAGTTCTTC,CASSLTPGTGGYNEQFF,TRBV7-2,TRBJ2-1,many,TRBD1
TGTGCCAGCAGCCCAGAGTGGACCGTAAATGAGCAGTTCTTC,CASSPEWTVNEQFF,TRBV3-1,TRBJ2-1,NA,NA
TGCAGTGCTCGGACTAGCGGCAATGAGCAGTTCTTC,CSARTSGNEQFF,TRBV20-1,TRBJ2-1,many,TRBD2
TGCAGTGCTACCCCGGGACAGGGATTAGGGGAAAAACTGTTTTTT,CSATPGQGLGEKLFF,TRBV20-1,TRBJ1-4,many,TRBD1
TGCAGTGCTAGGACAGGGCACACCCTCACCTACGAGCAGTACTTC,CSARTGHTLTYEQYF,TRBV20-1,TRBJ2-7,many,TRBD1
TGTGCCAGCAGTTTAGGGACTAACTACAATGAGCAGTTCTTC,CASSLGTNYNEQFF,TRBV12-3/TRBV12-4,TRBJ2-1,many,NA
TGTGCCAGCAGCCCTGAGGGACTGGGCACAGATACGCAGTATTTT,CASSPEGLGTDTQYF,TRBV5-5,TRBJ2-3,many,NA
TGTGCCAGCGTTAGCGCCGCGGAGACCCAGTACTTC,CASVSAAETQYF,TRBV6-5,TRBJ2-5,many,NA
TGTGCCAGCAGCTTATCCAGAAAAGAGACCCAGTACTTC,CASSLSRKETQYF,TRBV7-9,TRBJ2-5,many,NA
TGTGCCAGCAGCTTGCGACAGGGTGGCTACAATGAGCAGTTCTTC,CASSLRQGGYNEQFF,TRBV14,TRBJ2-1,NA,TRBD1
TGTGCCAGCAGCCCTCCCCCCGTCAATGAGCAGTTCTTC,CASSPPPVNEQFF,TRBV12-3/TRBV12-4,TRBJ2-1,many,NA
TGTGCCAGCAGCCCCAGGGCTTCCTCCTACAATGAGCAGTTCTTC,CASSPRASSYNEQFF,TRBV12-3/TRBV12-4,TRBJ2-1,many,NA
TGTGCCAGCAGTTTATCAGGGCCTCAGCCCCAGCATTTT,CASSLSGPQPQHF,TRBV28,TRBJ1-5,many,NA
TGCGCCAGCAGCTTGGTTAGCGGGAGCGCAGATACGCAGTATTTT,CASSLVSGSADTQYF,TRBV5-1,TRBJ2-3,many,TRBD2
TGTGCCAGCAGGGAAGGGGGTACACCCCTCAACTTT,CASREGGTPLNF,TRBV12-3/TRBV12-4,TRBJ1-6,many,NA
TGCAGTGCCCAAAAGGGGGGAACGGCCAAAAACATTCAGTACTTC,CSAQKGGTAKNIQYF,TRBV20-1,TRBJ2-4,many,NA
TGCAGCGCAGAAAACAGGGGGACAAAGACCCAGTACTTC,CSAENRGTKTQYF,TRBV29-1,TRBJ2-5,many,TRBD1
TGTGCCAGCAGTTTATTCGGGACAGGGGCTTATGAGACCCAGTACTTC,CASSLFGTGAYETQYF,TRBV12-3/TRBV12-4,TRBJ2-5,many,TRBD1
TGTGCCAACGACCCTCTCCTCTACACCTTC,CANDPLLYTF,TRBV7-9,TRBJ1-2,many,NA
TGTGCCAGCAGTTGGGACGGTTCAACCCAAGAGACCCAGTACTTC,CASSWDGSTQETQYF,TRBV7-8,TRBJ2-5,many,NA
TGTGCCAGCAGCTTGAGCAGGGGCAGCGGATACGGCTACACCTTC,CASSLSRGSGYGYTF,TRBV5-5,TRBJ1-2,many,NA
TGTGCCAGCAGCTTAGCGGCGGGGAGGGCTTTTTACGAGCAGTACTTC,CASSLAAGRAFYEQYF,TRBV7-2,TRBJ2-7,many,TRBD2
TGCAGTGCTAACCCCGGCCAGGGGGCGTCTCAGCCCCAGAATTTT,CSANPGQGASQPQNF,TRBV20-1,TRBJ1-5,many,TRBD1
TGTGCCAGCAGCTTAGTGGGGCCCGGGGAGCTGTTTTTT,CASSLVGPGELFF,TRBV7-2,TRBJ2-2,NA,NA
TGTGCCAGCAGCCAAGTGGGACAACTACCCCACGAGCAGTACTTC,CASSQVGQLPHEQYF,TRBV14,TRBJ2-7,many,NA
TGCAGTGCTAGACCGGGACAGGGGGGCGGTTCACCCCTCAACTTT,CSARPGQGGGSPLNF,TRBV20-1,TRBJ1-6,many,TRBD1
TGCAGTGCCCCGCCCGGGACGGAGGCCTTCAATGAGCAGTTCTTC,CSAPPGTEAFNEQFF,TRBV20-1,TRBJ2-1,many,NA
TGTGCCAGCAGCCGTCTAGCGGGGATCACAGATACGCAGTATTTT,CASSRLAGITDTQYF,TRBV7-6,TRBJ2-3,many,TRBD2
TGCAGTGCGAAAGGGGGCTTCCGCTCCTACGAGCAGTACTTC,CSAKGGFRSYEQYF,TRBV20-1,TRBJ2-7,many,TRBD1
TGTGCCAGCTCACCAGGGATGTACGCTGGAAACACCATATATTTT,CASSPGMYAGNTIYF,TRBV18,TRBJ1-3,many,NA
TGCAGTGCTGCCCCCGGGACAGACGAAGCTTTCTTT,CSAAPGTDEAFF,TRBV20-1,TRBJ1-1,many,TRBD1
TGTGCCAGCAGTTTTTACAGCTCTGGAAACACCATATATTTT,CASSFYSSGNTIYF,TRBV12-3/TRBV12-4,TRBJ1-3,many,NA
TGTGCCAGCAGCTTAAGGGGAACAGGGCAGGGGTACAATGAGCAGTTCTTC,CASSLRGTGQGYNEQFF,TRBV11-3,TRBJ2-1,many,NA
TGTGCCAGCAGCGTAGGGGGGCCGGGAAAAGAGACCCAGTACTTC,CASSVGGPGKETQYF,TRBV5-4,TRBJ2-5,many,NA